These T cell receptor beta chains were read from a single sample in a study of STAT5B mutations in CD4+ large granular lymphocyte leukemia. Only in-frame clones appear in the TCRdb table, and some are missing; sequencing was by immunoSEQ multiplex PCR. The sample includes approximately 32,000 clones, roughly 72% of them seen just once. The material sequenced was CD4+ T cells from blood buffy coats. The source is a human donor in good health. Each CDR3 is given with its conserved first and last residue. A D gene is named only where the DNA matches it firmly. Some rows mark clone size as missing; the rest say once, few, many or name a class of expanded clone.

j_call,d_call,v_call,clone_size,cdr3_aa,cdr3_nt
TRBJ2-7,TRBD1,TRBV7-2,-,CASSPTGTGLYEQYF,TGTGCCAGCAGCCCCACCGGGACAGGGCTCTACGAGCAGTACTTC
TRBJ2-2,-,TRBV9,-,CASSVGVTDAGELFF,TGTGCCAGCAGCGTAGGGGTAACGGATGCCGGGGAGCTGTTTTTT
TRBJ1-1,-,TRBV5-4,-,CASSLVWATNTEAFF,TGTGCCAGCAGCTTGGTGTGGGCTACGAACACTGAAGCTTTCTTT
TRBJ1-2,-,TRBV28,-,CATGGAQGGSNYGYTF,TGTGCCACGGGGGGGGCCCAAGGGGGGAGTAACTATGGCTACACCTTC
TRBJ1-1,-,TRBV4-1,-,CASSQVEGGMNTEAFF,TGCGCCAGCAGCCAAGTTGAGGGAGGCATGAACACTGAAGCTTTCTTT
TRBJ1-2,-,TRBV7-2,-,CASSQRGGDYGYTF,TGTGCCAGCAGCCAGAGGGGGGGGGACTATGGCTACACCTTC
TRBJ1-2,-,TRBV7-6,-,CASSPGLTQSNYGYTF,TGTGCCAGCAGCCCTGGACTCACACAATCGAACTATGGCTACACCTTC
TRBJ2-6,-,TRBV11-2,-,CASSFARGANVLTF,TGTGCCAGCAGCTTTGCACGTGGGGCCAACGTCCTGACTTTC
TRBJ2-7,-,TRBV2,few,CASIPRTPPEAYEQYF,TGTGCCAGCATTCCCCGGACCCCCCCGGAGGCCTACGAGCAGTACTTC
TRBJ2-1,-,TRBV6-5,-,CASSYPGREVYNEQFF,TGTGCCAGCAGTTACCCCGGACGGGAAGTTTACAATGAGCAGTTCTTC
TRBJ2-7,TRBD1,TRBV11-3,-,CASSKGQGQEQYF,TGTGCCAGCAGCAAGGGACAGGGACAAGAGCAGTACTTC
TRBJ2-1,-,TRBV7-8,-,CASSLIVEGRVTYNEQFF,TGTGCCAGCAGCTTAATTGTTGAGGGCCGGGTAACCTACAATGAGCAGTTCTTC
TRBJ1-1,-,TRBV30,medium-sized,CAWSPPLGGKAFF,TGTGCCTGGAGTCCCCCGTTGGGGGGAAAGGCTTTCTTT
TRBJ1-1,-,TRBV19,-,CASTGASYTEAFF,TGTGCCAGTACCGGGGCCAGCTACACTGAAGCTTTCTTT
TRBJ2-2,-,TRBV15,-,CATSTLYLGELFF,TGTGCCACCAGCACTCTTTACCTCGGGGAGCTGTTTTTT
TRBJ2-3,-,TRBV10-3,-,CATQGFTDTQYF,TGTGCCACCCAGGGTTTCACAGATACGCAGTATTTT
TRBJ2-5,TRBD1,TRBV25-1,-,CASRHPRQGAEETQYF,TGTGCCAGCAGACACCCGAGACAGGGGGCAGAAGAGACCCAGTACTTC
TRBJ2-7,-,TRBV18,once,CASSPVAVTGEQYF,TGTGCCAGCTCACCGGTAGCCGTAACAGGCGAGCAGTACTTC
TRBJ1-2,-,TRBV5-6,-,CASSLDRNYGYTF,TGTGCCAGCAGCTTAGACAGGAACTATGGCTACACCTTC
TRBJ1-6,TRBD1,TRBV7-9,-,CASSLTGPDSPLHF,TGTGCCAGCAGCCTGACAGGGCCGGATTCACCCCTCCACTTT
TRBJ2-7,TRBD2,TRBV18,-,CASSPSAGGRAEQYF,TGTGCCAGCTCACCATCGGCGGGGGGGCGGGCCGAGCAGTACTTC
TRBJ1-5,-,TRBV7-2,-,CASSLGVRNSNQPQHF,TGTGCCAGCAGCTTAGGGGTCAGAAATAGCAATCAGCCCCAGCATTTT
TRBJ1-5,-,TRBV2,-,CASSRTVYSNQPQHF,TGTGCCAGCAGTAGGACAGTTTATAGCAATCAGCCCCAGCATTTT
TRBJ2-3,-,TRBV9,-,CASSVAVNTDTQYF,TGTGCCAGCAGCGTAGCGGTCAACACAGATACGCAGTATTTT
TRBJ2-3,-,TRBV5-6,once,CASSYKQAGVDTQYF,TGTGCCAGCAGCTACAAACAGGCAGGGGTAGATACGCAGTATTTT
TRBJ1-3,TRBD1,TRBV9,-,CASSVSLSEGAYGNTIYF,TGTGCCAGCAGCGTATCCTTATCGGAGGGGGCTTATGGAAACACCATATATTTT
TRBJ2-7,-,TRBV7-9,-,CASTSTAQGPYEQYF,TGTGCCAGCACCTCAACGGCGCAGGGTCCCTACGAGCAGTACTTC
TRBJ1-5,-,TRBV6-6,-,CATTTTADGGDQPQHF,TGTGCCACCACCACGACAGCGGACGGGGGGGATCAGCCCCAGCATTTT
TRBJ2-1,-,TRBV30,-,CAWSMGNEQFF,TGTGCCTGGAGTATGGGGAATGAGCAGTTCTTC
TRBJ2-3,-,TRBV19,few,CASSGRGRDTQYF,TGTGCCAGTAGTGGACGAGGGAGAGATACGCAGTATTTT
TRBJ2-7,-,TRBV30,-,CAWSDRHEQYF,TGTGCCTGGAGTGACCGACACGAGCAGTACTTC
TRBJ1-4,TRBD1,TRBV5-6,-,CASSLRTGSEEKLFF,TGTGCCAGCAGCTTAAGGACAGGGAGCGAAGAAAAACTGTTTTTT
TRBJ2-7,-,TRBV19,few,CASSIVAGRYEQYF,TGTGCCAGTAGTATAGTCGCAGGGCGCTACGAGCAGTACTTC
TRBJ1-1,TRBD1,TRBV11-2,-,CASSLGVRGPVTEAFF,TGTGCCAGCAGCTTAGGCGTCAGGGGGCCCGTCACTGAAGCTTTCTTT
TRBJ2-7,TRBD1,TRBV4-1,-,CASSHLGPGTGGRSSYEQYF,TGCGCCAGCAGCCACCTCGGCCCTGGGACAGGGGGCAGGAGCTCCTACGAGCAGTACTTC
TRBJ2-2,-,TRBV19,once,CASSIVQNTGELFF,TGTGCCAGTAGTATAGTGCAAAACACCGGGGAGCTGTTTTTT
TRBJ1-1,TRBD1,TRBV11-2,few,CASSEQGQPNTEAFF,TGTGCCAGCAGCGAACAGGGACAGCCGAACACTGAAGCTTTCTTT
TRBJ1-1,TRBD1,TRBV29-1,-,CSVDGQGWGAEAFF,TGCAGCGTCGACGGACAGGGGTGGGGCGCTGAAGCTTTCTTT
TRBJ1-2,-,TRBV14,once,CASSQYNSYGYTF,TGTGCCAGCAGCCAATACAACAGTTATGGCTACACCTTC
TRBJ2-2,-,TRBV4-1,-,CASSRARLQGRSTGELFF,TGCGCCAGCAGCCGGGCCAGACTGCAGGGTCGGAGCACCGGGGAGCTGTTTTTT
TRBJ2-7,TRBD2,TRBV15,-,CATSRRGTSEQYF,TGTGCCACCAGCCGGCGGGGGACCAGCGAGCAGTACTTC